The 15 T cell receptor beta chains below all came from one sample that was sequenced in a study of Ad26.COV2.S vaccination and SARS-CoV-2 variants (dated by TCRdb to the early 2020s). The sample's treatment or condition, from its label and the paper: 15 to 20 received Ad26.COV2.S at low or high dose, single or two shots; roughly five received placebo; per-sample allocation not given. Repertoires of vaccine and placebo recipients were sequenced from samples taken on day 63 after the first injection. Libraries were prepared through the immunoSEQ multiplex PCR assay. TCRdb holds this immuneACCESS table with in-frame rearrangements only. Some clones are missing; in checked studies, unresolved V genes explain under half, and the rest has no known cause. For this sample the table gives about 350,000 clones, of which 80% to 90% were detected only once. 3.4% of the sample is in the top ten clones. The sample was peripheral blood, taken in a trial of Ad26.COV2.S vaccine versus placebo. Receptors originate from a person between 18 and 65 years old who received the Ad26.COV2.S COVID-19 vaccine or a placebo.

The rearrangement uses TRBV19 and TRBJ1-1; D uncertain. CDR3 length equals 12 residues. Germline values: CDR1 LNHDA, CDR2 SQIVND (reference sequence). Trimming took 5 bases from V and 7 from J, leaving 11 bases between them. CDR3 sequence: CASSQILGEAFF. CDR3 nucleotides: TGTGCCAGTAGTCAAATCTTGGGTGAAGCTTTCTTT.

The J gene is TRBJ1-6, the V gene TRBV10-3; the match to TRBD1 covers 9 bases. V dropped 2 bases and J dropped 9; count of bases not matched to a gene: 8. This CDR3 comprises 16 residues. Germline CDR1 and CDR2: ENHRY and SYGVKD. CDR3 loop: CAISEGGQGFGSPLHF. For the CDR3, the DNA is TGTGCCATCAGTGAGGGCGGACAGGGGTTCGGTTCACCCCTCCACTTT.

This rearrangement joins TRBV6-5 to TRBJ2-7; D gene uncertain. Trimming cost V 10 bases and J 6 bases, with 10 bases left between them. Germline values: CDR1 MNHEY, CDR2 SVGAGI. The CDR3 spans 10 residues. The CDR3 loop is CATRLGEQYF. The CDR3, as DNA: TGTGCCACGAGACTCGGCGAGCAGTACTTC.

J is TRBJ1-2 and V is TRBV3-1 (or the pseudogene TRBV3-2); D unresolved. Looked up from germline, CDR1 is LGHDT and CDR2 is YNNKEL (reference sequence). V was clipped by 0 bases and J by 2 bases, with 7 bases between them. The CDR3 is made up of 14 amino acids. The CDR3 nucleotides read TGTGCCAGCAGCCAAGAAAGTCCGAACTATGGCTACACCTTC. It codes for CASSQESPNYGYTF.

The gene calls are TRBV19 and TRBJ1-5; D call uncertain. Per the germline V gene, CDR1 is LNHDA and CDR2 is SQIVND (reference sequence). This CDR3 region has 15 residues. Trimming shortened V by 7 bases and J by 0 bases, and 13 bases separated the two germline ends. The CDR3, as DNA: TGTGCCAGTACCCAGCGGTGGGATAGCAATCAGCCCCAGCATTTT. Its translation: CASTQRWDSNQPQHF.

This chain links TRBV30 with TRBJ2-5, with 12 positions matching TRBD2. The V segment lost 1 base and the J segment 1 base; nucleotides outside the gene matches: 10. The V gene's germline CDR1 is GTSNPN and CDR2 SVGIG (reference sequence). The CDR3 covers 18 residues. CDR3 coding DNA: TGTGCCTGGAGTGGACGTGTTGGACTAGCGGGGATCCAAGAGACCCAGTACTTC. As protein: CAWSGRVGLAGIQETQYF.

This clone was seen a handful of times. V is TRBV6-1 and J is TRBJ2-7, with 8 bases that match TRBD1. This CDR3 comprises 13 residues. The germline V gene encodes CDR1 MNHNS and CDR2 SASEGT. Unmatched junction bases numbered 5, after V lost 3 bases and J lost 7 bases. The CDR3 DNA sequence: TGTGCCAGCAGTGAGAACAGGGGGTGGGAGCAGTACTTC. Protein: CASSENRGWEQYF.

The chain carries TRBV7-2 and TRBJ1-4; no clear D gene. The V end was cut by 2 bases, the J end by 1 base, with 11 bases between. The germline V gene encodes CDR1 SGHTA and CDR2 FQGNSA. The CDR3 loop spans 16 amino acids. The CDR3 DNA reads as TGTGCCAGCAGCTTACGTCCCTCAGGAACTAATGAAAAACTGTTTTTT. Translating it yields CASSLRPSGTNEKLFF. Full variable domain (rest looked up from reference TRBV7-2 and TRBJ1-4): GAGVSQSPSNKVTEKGKDVELRCDPISGHTALYWYRQSLGQGLEFLIYFQGNSAPDKSGLPSDRFSAERTGGSVSTLTIQRTQQEDSAVYLCASSLRPSGTNEKLFFGSGTQLSVL.

The chain recombines TRBV21-1 with TRBJ2-3; the DNA was not compared with TRBD1, the D call given in the table. TRBV21-1 counts as a pseudogene. The CDR3 extends over 16 amino acids. The CDR3 DNA reads as TGTGCCAGCAGCAAAGGGGCAGGACAGCACACAGATACGCAGTATTTT. Translating gives CASSKGAGQHTDTQYF.

This clone has only a few counts. V and J are TRBV19 and TRBJ1-5; the D gene is possibly TRBD1 (6 bases). Germline CDR1 LNHDA, CDR2 SQIVND (reference sequence). The CDR3 sequence is 18 residues long. The CDR3 protein is CATTKGGPGVYSNQPQHF. The CDR3 coding sequence is TGTGCTACTACTAAGGGGGGGCCAGGAGTTTATAGCAATCAGCCCCAGCATTTT.

This rearrangement joins TRBV19 to TRBJ1-1; D is unclear. CDR3 length: 15 amino acids. V was clipped by 2 bases and J by 0 bases, with 10 bases between them. Per germline, CDR1 LNHDA and CDR2 SQIVND (reference sequence). CDR3 amino acids: CASSIKERMNTEAFF. The CDR3 DNA follows: TGTGCCAGTAGTATAAAAGAACGGATGAACACTGAAGCTTTCTTT.

This clone was counted between two and nine times. V and J are TRBV10-1 and TRBJ1-6, with D perhaps TRBD1 (6 bases). Trimming took 1 base from V and 6 from J, leaving 16 bases between them. The germline V gene has CDR1 WNHNN and CDR2 SYGVQD (reference sequence). This CDR3 is built from 17 residues. The chain's CDR3 is CASSEYREIKINSPLHF. The CDR3 DNA is TGCGCCAGCAGTGAGTACAGGGAGATTAAAATTAATTCACCCCTCCACTTT.

Only one count was recorded for this clone. CDR3 bases: TGCGCCAGCAGCCAAGACGCAGGGACAGAGCCATCCTACGAGCAGTACTTC. The encoded protein is CASSQDAGTEPSYEQYF. The genes are TRBV4-3 and TRBJ2-7, with 7 nucleotides matching TRBD1. Unmatched junction bases numbered 9, after V lost 0 bases and J lost 1 base. Germline V gives CDR1 LGHNA, CDR2 YSLEER. The CDR3 covers 17 residues.

The chain recombines TRBV5-8 with TRBJ1-1; D uncertain. Trimming left V 4 bases short and J 7 bases short, with 17 bases between. The CDR3 is 14 residues long. Germline V gene data show CDR1 as SGHTS and CDR2 as YDEGEE. The DNA of the CDR3 is TGTGCCAGCAGCCCAGGACCGCCGGTGGGTGAAGCTTTCTTT. Translating gives CASSPGPPVGEAFF.

The chain joins TRBV29-1 to TRBJ1-1, with no clear D. Per the germline V gene, CDR1 is SQVTM and CDR2 is ANQGSEA. V was cut by 3 bases and J by 0 bases, with 8 bases left in between. This CDR3 spans 13 amino acids. CDR3 sequence (DNA): TGCAGCGTTGAGCTACGAATGAACACTGAAGCTTTCTTT. This sequence encodes CSVELRMNTEAFF.